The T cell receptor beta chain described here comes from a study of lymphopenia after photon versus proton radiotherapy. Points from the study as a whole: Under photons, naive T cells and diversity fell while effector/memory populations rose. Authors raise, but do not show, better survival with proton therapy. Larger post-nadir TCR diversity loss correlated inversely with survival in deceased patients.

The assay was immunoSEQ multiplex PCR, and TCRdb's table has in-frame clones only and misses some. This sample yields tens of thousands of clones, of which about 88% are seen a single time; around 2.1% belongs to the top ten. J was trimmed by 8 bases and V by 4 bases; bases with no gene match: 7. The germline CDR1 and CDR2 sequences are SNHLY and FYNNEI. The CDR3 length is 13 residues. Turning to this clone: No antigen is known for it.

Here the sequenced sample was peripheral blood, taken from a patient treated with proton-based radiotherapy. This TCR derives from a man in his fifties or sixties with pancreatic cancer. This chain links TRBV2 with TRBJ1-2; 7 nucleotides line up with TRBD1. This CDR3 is CASSVTGTGGYTF. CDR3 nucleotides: TGTGCCAGCAGTGTGACAGGGACGGGGGGCTACACCTTC.